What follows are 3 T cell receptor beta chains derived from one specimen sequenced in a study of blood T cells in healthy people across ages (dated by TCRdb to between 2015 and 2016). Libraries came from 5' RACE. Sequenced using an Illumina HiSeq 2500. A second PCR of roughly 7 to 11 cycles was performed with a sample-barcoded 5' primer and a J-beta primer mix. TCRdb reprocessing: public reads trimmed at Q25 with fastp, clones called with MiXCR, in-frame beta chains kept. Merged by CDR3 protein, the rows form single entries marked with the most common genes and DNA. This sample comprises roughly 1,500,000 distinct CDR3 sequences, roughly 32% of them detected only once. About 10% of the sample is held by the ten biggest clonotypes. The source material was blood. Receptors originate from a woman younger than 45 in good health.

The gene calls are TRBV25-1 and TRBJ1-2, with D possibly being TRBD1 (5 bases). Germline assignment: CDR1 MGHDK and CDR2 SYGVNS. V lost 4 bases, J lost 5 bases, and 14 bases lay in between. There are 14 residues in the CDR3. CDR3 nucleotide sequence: TGTGCCAGCAGTGCCGTCGGGACGGCTTATGGCTACACCTTC. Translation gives CASSAVGTAYGYTF.

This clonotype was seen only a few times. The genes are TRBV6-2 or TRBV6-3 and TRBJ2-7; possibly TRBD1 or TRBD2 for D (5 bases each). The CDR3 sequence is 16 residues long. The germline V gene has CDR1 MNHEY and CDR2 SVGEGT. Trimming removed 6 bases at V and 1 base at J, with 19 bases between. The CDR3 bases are TGTGCCAGCAGGGATGCTCTAGGGACCCCATCCTACGAGCAGTACTTC. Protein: CASRDALGTPSYEQYF.

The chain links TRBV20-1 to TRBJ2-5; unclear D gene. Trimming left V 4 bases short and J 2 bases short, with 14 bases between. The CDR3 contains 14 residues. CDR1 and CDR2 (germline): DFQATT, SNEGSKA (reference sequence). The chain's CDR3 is CSAKIPQAQETQYF. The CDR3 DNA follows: TGCAGTGCTAAAATCCCCCAAGCGCAAGAGACCCAGTACTTC.